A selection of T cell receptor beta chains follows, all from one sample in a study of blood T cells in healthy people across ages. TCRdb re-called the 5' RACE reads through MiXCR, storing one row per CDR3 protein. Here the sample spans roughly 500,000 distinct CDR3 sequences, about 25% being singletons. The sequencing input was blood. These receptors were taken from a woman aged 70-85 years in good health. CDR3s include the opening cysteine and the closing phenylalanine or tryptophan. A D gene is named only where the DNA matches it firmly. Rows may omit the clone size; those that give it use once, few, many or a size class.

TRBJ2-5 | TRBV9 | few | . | CASSVVTGQETQYF | TGTGCCAGCAGCGTAGTAACAGGACAAGAGACCCAGTACTTC
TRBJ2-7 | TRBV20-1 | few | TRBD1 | CSASYRGLAVDEQYF | TGCAGTGCTAGTTACAGGGGGCTAGCTGTCGACGAGCAGTACTTC
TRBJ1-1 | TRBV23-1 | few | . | CASTQGYPLDTEAFF | TGCGCCAGCACCCAAGGGTACCCATTGGACACTGAAGCTTTCTTT
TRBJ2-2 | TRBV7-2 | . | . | CASSLVVRVSGELFF | TGTGCCAGCAGCTTAGTAGTCAGGGTCTCCGGGGAGCTGTTTTTT
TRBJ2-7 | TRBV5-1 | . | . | CASSVTGRVSYEQYF | TGCGCCAGCAGCGTGACGGGACGCGTCTCCTACGAGCAGTACTTC
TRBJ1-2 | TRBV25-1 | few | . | CASNTGQGLYYGYTF | TGTGCCAGCAACACGGGGCAGGGGCTTTACTATGGCTACACCTTC
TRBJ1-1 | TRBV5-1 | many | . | CASSPREDTEAFF | TGCGCCAGCAGCCCCCGGGAGGACACTGAAGCTTTCTTT
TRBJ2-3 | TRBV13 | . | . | CASSLGLFGDTQYF | TGTGCCAGCAGCTTAGGTCTTTTCGGAGATACGCAGTATTTT
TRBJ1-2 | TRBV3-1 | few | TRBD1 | CASSQQQGAYGYTF | TGTGCCAGCAGCCAACAACAGGGGGCTTATGGCTACACCTTC
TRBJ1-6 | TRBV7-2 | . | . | CASSLAGSSSPLHF | TGTGCCAGCAGCTTAGCAGGGTCGTCTTCACCCCTCCACTTT
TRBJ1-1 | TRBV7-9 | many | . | CASSLTGGTTEAFF | TGTGCCAGCAGCTTAACGGGGGGTACCACTGAAGCTTTCTTT
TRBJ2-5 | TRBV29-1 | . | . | CSVDSLQETQYF | TGCAGCGTTGACAGCCTACAAGAGACCCAGTACTTC
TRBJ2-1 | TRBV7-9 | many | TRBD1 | CASSSGQGARNEQFF | TGTGCCAGCAGCTCGGGACAGGGTGCGCGCAATGAGCAGTTCTTC
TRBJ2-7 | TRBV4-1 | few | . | CASSQDSGYEQYF | TGCGCCAGCAGCCAAGATTCAGGGTACGAGCAGTACTTC
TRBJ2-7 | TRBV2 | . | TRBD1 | CASSDIRRSSGTGGLEQYF | TGTGCCAGCAGTGATATTCGTCGGTCTTCTGGGACAGGGGGACTCGAGCAGTACTTC
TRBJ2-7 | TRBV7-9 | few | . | CASSLSLNPPYEQYF | TGTGCCAGCAGCTTAAGCCTAAACCCCCCCTACGAGCAGTACTTC
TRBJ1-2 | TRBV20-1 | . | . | CSARGLQGQGVGYTF | TGCAGTGCTAGAGGCCTACAAGGCCAAGGGGTGGGCTACACCTTC
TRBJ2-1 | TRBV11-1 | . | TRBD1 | CAGSLALGTGAYNEQFF | TGTGCCGGCAGCTTAGCGCTTGGGACAGGGGCCTACAATGAGCAGTTCTTC
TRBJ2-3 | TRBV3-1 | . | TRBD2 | CASSPTGLASGTQYF | TGTGCCAGCAGCCCGACGGGACTAGCCTCAGGTACGCAGTATTTT
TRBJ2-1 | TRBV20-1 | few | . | CSARAGPLVDEQFF | TGCAGTGCTAGGGCGGGCCCCCTCGTCGATGAGCAGTTCTTC
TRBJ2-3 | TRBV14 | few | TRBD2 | CASSQTGTTTDTQYF | TGTGCCAGCAGCCAGACCGGGACTACCACAGATACGCAGTATTTT
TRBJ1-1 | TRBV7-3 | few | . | CASSSYGGGNTEAFF | TGTGCCAGCAGCTCTTACGGGGGAGGGAACACTGAAGCTTTCTTT
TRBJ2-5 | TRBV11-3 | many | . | CASSWGGTLQETQYF | TGTGCCAGCAGCTGGGGTGGGACACTCCAAGAGACCCAGTACTTC
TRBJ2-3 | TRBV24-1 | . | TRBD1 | CAASDGDRDTGTQYF | TGTGCCGCCAGTGATGGGGACAGGGACACAGGTACGCAGTATTTT
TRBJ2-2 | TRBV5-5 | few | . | CASSKTDMNTGELFF | TGTGCCAGCAGCAAAACGGACATGAACACCGGGGAGCTGTTTTTT
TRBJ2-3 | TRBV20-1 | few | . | CSARDSADTQYF | TGCAGTGCTAGGGACTCTGCCGATACGCAGTATTTT
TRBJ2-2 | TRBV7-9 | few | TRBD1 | CASSLGTANTGELLF | TGTGCCAGCAGCTTGGGGACAGCCAACACCGGGGAGCTGCTTTTT
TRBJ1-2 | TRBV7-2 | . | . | CASSWADVNYGYTF | TGTGCCAGCAGCTGGGCGGACGTTAACTATGGCTACACCTTC
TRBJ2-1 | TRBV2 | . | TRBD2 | CASSDLAGLHSAPSDNEQFF | TGTGCCAGCAGTGATCTAGCGGGGCTACACAGCGCCCCCTCGGACAATGAGCAGTTCTTC
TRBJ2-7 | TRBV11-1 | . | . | CASSLNPQGFYEQYF | TGTGCCAGCAGCTTAAATCCCCAGGGATTCTACGAGCAGTACTTC
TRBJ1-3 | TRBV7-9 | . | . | CASSSTYRSGNTIYF | TGTGCCAGCAGCTCCACGTATAGGTCTGGAAACACCATATATTTT